These 14 T cell receptor beta chains originate from one sample sequenced in a study of CD8 T cells in ankylosing spondylitis. Via MiXCR, TCRdb re-called the 5' RACE reads, giving one row per CDR3 protein. The sample yields 270,000 or so distinct CDR3 sequences, 15% to 20% seen once. Input material: blood, either unsorted or a sorted T cell fraction (not recorded which). All receptors come from a male donor with ankylosing spondylitis or in good health (not recorded which).

This clonotype came up a few times. This chain links TRBV9 with TRBJ2-1, with D unresolved. The CDR3 is made up of 13 amino acids. The germline V and J ends were trimmed by 4 bases and 5 bases, with 10 bases remaining between them. The germline V gene encodes CDR1 SGDLS and CDR2 YYNGEE. This CDR3 reads CASSPILNNEQFF. The CDR3 DNA is TGTGCCAGCAGCCCGATCCTAAACAATGAGCAGTTCTTC.

This clonotype was picked up many times. The rearrangement links TRBV29-1 to TRBJ2-1; tentative D call: TRBD1 (6 bases). CDR3 length: 10 residues. Trimming cost V 7 bases and J 10 bases, with 11 bases left between them. Germline V gene lookup returns CDR1 SQVTM and CDR2 ANQGSEA. The chain's CDR3 is CSALTGEQFF. The CDR3 coding sequence is TGCAGCGCCTTAACAGGGGAGCAGTTCTTC.

The genes are TRBV6-1 and TRBJ2-1; a possible D gene is TRBD2 (6 bases). The germline V and J ends were trimmed by 5 bases and 0 bases, with 14 bases remaining between them. The germline gives CDR1 MNHNS, CDR2 SASEGT. CDR3 length: 16 residues. The CDR3 protein is CASSPTPGSSYNEQFF. The CDR3 region has the DNA TGTGCCAGCAGTCCCACCCCCGGGAGCTCCTACAATGAGCAGTTCTTC.

The rearrangement uses TRBV7-3 and TRBJ2-1; 9 positions match TRBD2. Unmatched junction bases numbered 6, after V lost 3 bases and J lost 6 bases. This CDR3 spans 15 amino acids. Per the germline V gene, CDR1 is SGHTA and CDR2 is FQGTGA. CDR3 coding DNA: TGTGCCAGCAGCTTCGGAGCGGGAGGTGGCAATGAGCAGTTCTTC. Translated, it gives CASSFGAGGGNEQFF.

This clonotype has at least ten counts. CDR3 nucleotide sequence: TGTGCCAGCAGTGAAAATCAAGAGAGCTACGAGCAGTACTTC. Protein product: CASSENQESYEQYF. This rearrangement joins TRBV25-1 to TRBJ2-7; unclear D gene. This CDR3 spans 14 amino acids. Germline V gene lookup returns CDR1 MGHDK and CDR2 SYGVNS. Trimming cost V 2 bases and J 3 bases, with 11 bases left between them.

This chain joins TRBV29-1 and TRBJ2-1; D gene uncertain. CDR1 and CDR2 (germline): SQVTM, ANQGSEA. CDR3 length equals 13 residues. Deletions cut 7 bases from V and 0 bases from J, with 10 bases between. The CDR3 coding sequence is TGCAGCGCTAACCCGAGCTCCTACAATGAGCAGTTCTTC. Amino acid sequence: CSANPSSYNEQFF.

This rearrangement joins TRBV29-1 to TRBJ2-5; 8 nucleotides agree with TRBD1. CDR1 SQVTM and CDR2 ANQGSEA come from the germline V gene. Losses at the gene ends were 2 bases for V and 3 bases for J; bases not matched to a gene: 5. The length of the CDR3 is 14 residues. CDR3: CSVERGTGEETQYF. In DNA form, the CDR3 reads TGCAGCGTTGAACGAGGGACAGGTGAAGAGACCCAGTACTTC. Full variable domain (remainder filled in from reference TRBV29-1 and TRBJ2-5): SAVISQKPSRDICQRGTSLTIQCQVDSQVTMMFWYRQQPGQSLTLIATANQGSEATYESGFVIDKFPISRPNLTFSTLTVSNMSPEDSSIYLCSVERGTGEETQYFGPGTRLLVL.

This clonotype was picked up a small number of times. The rearrangement uses TRBV12-3 or TRBV12-4 and TRBJ2-1, with 12 bases aligning to TRBD2. The J segment lost 4 bases and the V segment lost 5 bases, leaving 12 bases of the junction unmatched. CDR3 length: 18 residues. CDR3 DNA sequence: TGTGCCAGCAGTAACAACCCTCTAGCGGGAGGGAGGTACAATGAGCAGTTCTTC. It yields the protein CASSNNPLAGGRYNEQFF.

The chain is built from TRBV15 and TRBJ1-1; unclear D gene. V lost 6 bases and J 4 bases, leaving 15 bases between the germline ends. Germline CDR1 LNHNV, CDR2 YYDKDF (reference sequence). The CDR3 is 14 amino acids. The CDR3 loop is CATSAGGVLTEAFF. The DNA for the CDR3 is TGTGCCACCAGTGCAGGCGGGGTGCTCACTGAAGCTTTCTTT. The whole variable domain, remainder taken from reference TRBV15 and TRBJ1-1, is DAMVIQNPRYQVTQFGKPVTLSCSQTLNHNVMYWYQQKSSQAPKLLFHYYDKDFNNEADTPDNFQSRRPNTSFCFLDIRSPGLGDTAMYLCATSAGGVLTEAFFGQGTRLTVV.

This clonotype was seen a few times. The chain couples TRBV7-9 to TRBJ2-1, with D tentatively TRBD1 (5 bases). CDR1 and CDR2 from the germline V gene are SEHNR and FQNEAQ (reference sequence). Trimming took off 3 bases at V and 1 base at J, with 10 bases between the two ends. The CDR3 has 15 amino acids. CDR3 amino acids: CASSFREGSYNEQFF. In nucleotides, the CDR3 is TGTGCCAGCAGCTTCAGGGAAGGGTCCTACAATGAGCAGTTCTTC.

This clonotype appeared a few times. The CDR3 protein is CASSSGQSYEQYF. CDR3 sequence (DNA): TGTGCCAGCAGTTCCGGACAGTCCTACGAGCAGTACTTC. This chain links TRBV6-5 with TRBJ2-7; TRBD1 might be the D (6 bases). Trimming left V 4 bases short and J 1 base short, with 8 bases between. Germline lookup yields CDR1 MNHEY and CDR2 SVGAGI. This CDR3 region has 13 residues.

The chain recombines TRBV15 with TRBJ1-2; 8 positions match TRBD1. The V gene end was trimmed by 3 bases and the J gene end by 0 bases; junction bases not matched to a gene: 6. Germline V CDR1 and CDR2: LNHNV, YYDKDF (reference sequence). This CDR3 region has 16 residues. The CDR3 sequence: CATSRDRVVPNYGYTF. For the CDR3, the DNA is TGTGCCACCAGCAGGGACAGGGTTGTTCCTAACTATGGCTACACCTTC.

The V and J genes are TRBV15 and TRBJ2-6; possibly TRBD1 for D (6 bases). V was trimmed by 7 bases and J by 2 bases, leaving 21 bases between them. CDR1 LNHNV and CDR2 YYDKDF come from the germline V gene (reference sequence). The CDR3 has 18 residues. CDR3 loop: CATTSNGTLFTGANVLTF. CDR3 DNA sequence: TGTGCCACCACTTCCAACGGGACACTCTTCACTGGGGCCAACGTCCTGACTTTC.

V gene TRBV12-3 or TRBV12-4 combines with J gene TRBJ2-7; 10 nucleotides align to TRBD2. The CDR3 is made up of 15 amino acids. The V gene end was trimmed by 6 bases and the J gene end by 4 bases; junction bases not matched to a gene: 9. The CDR3 is CASSLSSGRYYEQYF. CDR3 nucleotides: TGTGCCAGCAGCCTCTCTAGCGGGAGATATTACGAGCAGTACTTC.